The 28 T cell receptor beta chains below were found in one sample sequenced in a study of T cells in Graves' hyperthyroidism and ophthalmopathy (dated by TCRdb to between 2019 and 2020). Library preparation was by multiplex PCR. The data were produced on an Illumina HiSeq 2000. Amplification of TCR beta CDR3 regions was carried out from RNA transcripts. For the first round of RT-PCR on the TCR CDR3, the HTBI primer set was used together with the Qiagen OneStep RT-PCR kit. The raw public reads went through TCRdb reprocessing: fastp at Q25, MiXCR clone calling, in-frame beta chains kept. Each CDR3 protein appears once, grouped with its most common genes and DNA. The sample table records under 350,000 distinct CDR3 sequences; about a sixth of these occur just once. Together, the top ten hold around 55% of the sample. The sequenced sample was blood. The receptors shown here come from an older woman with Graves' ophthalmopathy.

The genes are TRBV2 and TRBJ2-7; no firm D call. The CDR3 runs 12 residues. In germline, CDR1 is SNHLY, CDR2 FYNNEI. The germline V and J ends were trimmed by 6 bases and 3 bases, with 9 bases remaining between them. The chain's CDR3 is CASRLGFYEQYF. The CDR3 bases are TGTGCCAGCAGGTTAGGTTTCTACGAGCAGTACTTC.

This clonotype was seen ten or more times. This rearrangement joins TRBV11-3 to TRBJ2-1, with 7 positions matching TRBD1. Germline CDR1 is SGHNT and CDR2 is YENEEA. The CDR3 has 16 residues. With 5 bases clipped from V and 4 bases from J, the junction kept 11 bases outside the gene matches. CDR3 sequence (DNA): TGTGCCAGCAGCCCAAGGACAGGACAGGTTTACAATGAGCAGTTCTTC. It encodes CASSPRTGQVYNEQFF.

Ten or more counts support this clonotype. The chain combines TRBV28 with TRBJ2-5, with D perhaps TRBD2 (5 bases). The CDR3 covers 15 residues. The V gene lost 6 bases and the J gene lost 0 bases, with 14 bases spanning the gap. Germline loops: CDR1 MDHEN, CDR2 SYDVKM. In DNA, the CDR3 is TGTGCCAGCAGCGGAGGAGCGGCAAACCAAGAGACCCAGTACTTC. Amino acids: CASSGGAANQETQYF.

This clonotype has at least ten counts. CDR3 loop: CASSQGDRVRWETQYF. The CDR3 nucleotides read TGCGCCAGCAGCCAAGGGGACAGGGTTCGTTGGGAGACCCAGTACTTC. The gene calls are TRBV4-1 and TRBJ2-5, with 9 positions matching TRBD1. J was trimmed by 5 bases and V by 1 base; bases with no gene match: 8. The CDR3 is 16 amino acids. The germline V gene encodes CDR1 MGHRA and CDR2 YSYEKL.

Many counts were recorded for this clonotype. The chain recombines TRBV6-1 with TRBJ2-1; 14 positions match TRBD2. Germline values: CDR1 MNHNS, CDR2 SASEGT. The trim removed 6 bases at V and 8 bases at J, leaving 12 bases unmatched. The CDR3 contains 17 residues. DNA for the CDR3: TGTGCCAGCAGCGGACTAGCGGGGGGCGTATCGGGGTATGAGCAGTTCTTC. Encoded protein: CASSGLAGGVSGYEQFF.

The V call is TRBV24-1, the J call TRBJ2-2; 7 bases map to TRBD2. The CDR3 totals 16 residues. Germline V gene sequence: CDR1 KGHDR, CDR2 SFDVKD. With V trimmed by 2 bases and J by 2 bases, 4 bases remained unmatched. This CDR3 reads CATSDWSGDNTGELFF. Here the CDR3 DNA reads TGTGCCACCAGTGATTGGAGCGGGGACAACACCGGGGAGCTGTTTTTT.

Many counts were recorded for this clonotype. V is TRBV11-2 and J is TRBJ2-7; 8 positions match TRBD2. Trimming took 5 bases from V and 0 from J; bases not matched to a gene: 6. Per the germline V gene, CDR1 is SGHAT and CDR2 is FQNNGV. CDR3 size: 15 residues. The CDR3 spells CASSPSGGSSYEQYF. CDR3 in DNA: TGTGCCAGCAGCCCCAGCGGGGGAAGCTCCTACGAGCAGTACTTC. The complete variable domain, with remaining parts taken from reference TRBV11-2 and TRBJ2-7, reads EAGVAQSPRYKIIEKRQSVAFWCNPISGHATLYWYQQILGQGPKLLIQFQNNGVVDDSQLPKDRFSAERLKGVDSTLKIQPAKLEDSAVYLCASSPSGGSSYEQYFGPGTRLTVT.

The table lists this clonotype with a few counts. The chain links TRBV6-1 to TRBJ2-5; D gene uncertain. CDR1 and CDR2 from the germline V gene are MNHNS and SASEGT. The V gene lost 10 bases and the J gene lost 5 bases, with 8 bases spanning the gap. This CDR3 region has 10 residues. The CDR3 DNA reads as TGTGCCACCGGAAGGGAGACCCAGTACTTC. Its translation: CATGRETQYF.

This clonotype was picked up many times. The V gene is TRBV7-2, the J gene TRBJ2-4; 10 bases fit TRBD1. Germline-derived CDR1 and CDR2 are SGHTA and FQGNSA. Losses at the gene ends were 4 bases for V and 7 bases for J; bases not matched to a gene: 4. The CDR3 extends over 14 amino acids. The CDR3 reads CASSSTGGRNIQYF. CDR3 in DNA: TGTGCCAGCAGCTCGACAGGGGGCCGGAACATTCAGTACTTC. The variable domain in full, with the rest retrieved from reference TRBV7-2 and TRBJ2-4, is GAGVSQSPSNKVTEKGKDVELRCDPISGHTALYWYRQSLGQGLEFLIYFQGNSAPDKSGLPSDRFSAERTGGSVSTLTIQRTQQEDSAVYLCASSSTGGRNIQYFGAGTRLSVL.

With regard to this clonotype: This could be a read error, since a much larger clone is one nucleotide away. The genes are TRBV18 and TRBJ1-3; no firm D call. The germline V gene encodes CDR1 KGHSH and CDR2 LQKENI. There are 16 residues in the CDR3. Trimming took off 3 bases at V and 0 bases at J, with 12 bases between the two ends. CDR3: CASSPTASSSGNTIYF. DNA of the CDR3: TGTGCCAGCTCACCTACGGCCTCGAGCTCTGGAAACACCATATATTTT.

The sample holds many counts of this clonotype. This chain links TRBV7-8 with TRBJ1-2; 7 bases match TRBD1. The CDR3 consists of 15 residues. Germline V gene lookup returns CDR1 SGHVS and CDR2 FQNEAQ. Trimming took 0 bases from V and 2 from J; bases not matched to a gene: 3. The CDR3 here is CASSLAGTANYGYTF. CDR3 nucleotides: TGTGCCAGCAGCTTAGCGGGGACAGCAAACTATGGCTACACCTTC.

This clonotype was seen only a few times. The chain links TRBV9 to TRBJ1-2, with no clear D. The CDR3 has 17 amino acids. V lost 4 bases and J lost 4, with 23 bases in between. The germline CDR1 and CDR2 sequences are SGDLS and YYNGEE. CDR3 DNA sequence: TGTGCCAGCAGCTCCACACTACGCGAGGGAGAAGTCTATGGCTACACCTTC. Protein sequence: CASSSTLREGEVYGYTF.

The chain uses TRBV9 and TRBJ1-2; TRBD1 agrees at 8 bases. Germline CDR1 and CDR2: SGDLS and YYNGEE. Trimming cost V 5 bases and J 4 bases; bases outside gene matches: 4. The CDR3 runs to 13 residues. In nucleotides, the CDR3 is TGTGCCAGCAGGCAGGGGGCGGGCTATGGCTACACCTTC. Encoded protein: CASRQGAGYGYTF.

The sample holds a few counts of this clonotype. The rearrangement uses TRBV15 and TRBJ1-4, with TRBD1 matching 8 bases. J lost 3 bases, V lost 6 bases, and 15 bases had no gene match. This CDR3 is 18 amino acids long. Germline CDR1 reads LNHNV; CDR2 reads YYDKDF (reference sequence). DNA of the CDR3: TGTGCCACCAGTCCCTTGGGGGACCTACAGGGGGCTAATGAAAAACTGTTTTTT. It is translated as CATSPLGDLQGANEKLFF.

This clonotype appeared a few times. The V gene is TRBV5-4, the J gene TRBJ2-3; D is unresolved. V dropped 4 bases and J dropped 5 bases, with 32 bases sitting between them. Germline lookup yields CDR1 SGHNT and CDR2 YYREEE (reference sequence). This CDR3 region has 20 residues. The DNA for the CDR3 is TGTGCCAGCAGCCAAGCAGACACCCTCTCCGGGTTCCTCCGAGGAGATACGCAGTATTTT. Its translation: CASSQADTLSGFLRGDTQYF.

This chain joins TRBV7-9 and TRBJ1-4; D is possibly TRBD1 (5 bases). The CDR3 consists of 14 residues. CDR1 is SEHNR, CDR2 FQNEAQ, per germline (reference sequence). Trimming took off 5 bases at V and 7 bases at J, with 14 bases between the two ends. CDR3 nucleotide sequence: TGTGCCAGCAGCCAGGGTTCACGAGGTGAAAAACTGTTTTTT. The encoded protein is CASSQGSRGEKLFF.

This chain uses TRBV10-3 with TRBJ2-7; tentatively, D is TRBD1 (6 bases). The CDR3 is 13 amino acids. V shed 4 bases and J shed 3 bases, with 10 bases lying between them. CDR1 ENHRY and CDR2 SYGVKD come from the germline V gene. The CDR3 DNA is TGTGCCATCAGTGGAACCAGGGGCTACGAGCAGTACTTC. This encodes CAISGTRGYEQYF.

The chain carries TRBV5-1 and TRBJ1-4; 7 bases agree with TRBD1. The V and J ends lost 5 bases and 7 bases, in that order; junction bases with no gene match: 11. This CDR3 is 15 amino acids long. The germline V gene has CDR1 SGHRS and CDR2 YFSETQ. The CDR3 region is CASRRLGGLGEKLFF. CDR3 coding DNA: TGCGCCAGCAGGAGATTAGGGGGCTTAGGTGAAAAACTGTTTTTT.

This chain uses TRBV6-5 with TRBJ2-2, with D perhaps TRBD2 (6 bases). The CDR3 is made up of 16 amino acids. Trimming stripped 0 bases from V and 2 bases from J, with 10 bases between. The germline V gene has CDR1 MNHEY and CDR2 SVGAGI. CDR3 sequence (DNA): TGTGCCAGCAGTTACTCTAGGGGACTTAACACCGGGGAGCTGTTTTTT. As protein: CASSYSRGLNTGELFF.

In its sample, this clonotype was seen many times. The CDR3 sequence is CASSLTSRADTQYF. CDR3 DNA: TGCGCCAGCAGCTTGACTAGCAGGGCAGATACGCAGTATTTT. The genes are TRBV5-1 and TRBJ2-3, with D tentatively TRBD2 (6 bases). Germline loops: CDR1 SGHRS, CDR2 YFSETQ. CDR3 length: 14 residues. V was trimmed by 1 base and J by 4 bases, leaving 10 bases between them.

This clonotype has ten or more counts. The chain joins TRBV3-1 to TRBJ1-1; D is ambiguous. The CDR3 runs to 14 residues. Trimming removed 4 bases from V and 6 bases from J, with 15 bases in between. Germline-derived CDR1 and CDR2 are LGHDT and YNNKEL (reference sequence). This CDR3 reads CASSRTQKEAEAFF. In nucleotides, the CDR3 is TGTGCCAGCAGCCGGACCCAAAAGGAGGCTGAAGCTTTCTTT. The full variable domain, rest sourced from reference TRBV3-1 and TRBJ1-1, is DTAVSQTPKYLVTQMGNDKSIKCEQNLGHDTMYWYKQDSKKFLKIMFSYNNKELIINETVPNRFSPKSPDKAHLNLHINSLELGDSAVYFCASSRTQKEAEAFFGQGTRLTVV.

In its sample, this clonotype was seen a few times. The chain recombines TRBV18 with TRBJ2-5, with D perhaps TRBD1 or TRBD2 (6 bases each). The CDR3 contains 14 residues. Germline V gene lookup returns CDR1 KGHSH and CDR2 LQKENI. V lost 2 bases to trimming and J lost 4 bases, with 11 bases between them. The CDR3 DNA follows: TGTGCCAGCTCACCATGGGGGGCTGGAGAGACCCAGTACTTC. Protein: CASSPWGAGETQYF.

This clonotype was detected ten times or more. Here the CDR3 DNA reads TGTGCCAGCAGCTTCGGAACAGGGATGAATCAGCCCCAGCATTTT. Amino acid sequence: CASSFGTGMNQPQHF. The chain uses TRBV7-2 and TRBJ1-5, with D tentatively TRBD1 (6 bases). Between the trimmed V and J ends, which lost 3 bases and 4 bases, there was a span of 13 bases. Germline lookup yields CDR1 SGHTA and CDR2 FQGNSA. This CDR3 spans 15 amino acids.

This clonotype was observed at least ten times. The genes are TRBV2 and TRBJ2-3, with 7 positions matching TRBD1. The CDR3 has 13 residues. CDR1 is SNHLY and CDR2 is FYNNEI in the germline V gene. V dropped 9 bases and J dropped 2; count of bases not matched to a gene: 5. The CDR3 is CASSGQSTDTQYF. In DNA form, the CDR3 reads TGTGCCAGTTCGGGACAGTCCACAGATACGCAGTATTTT.

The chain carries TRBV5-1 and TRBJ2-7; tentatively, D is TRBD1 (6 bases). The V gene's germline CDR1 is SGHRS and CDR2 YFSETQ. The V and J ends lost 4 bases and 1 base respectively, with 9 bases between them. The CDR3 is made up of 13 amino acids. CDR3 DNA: TGCGCCAGCAGCACTGACAGGTCCTACGAGCAGTACTTC. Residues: CASSTDRSYEQYF.

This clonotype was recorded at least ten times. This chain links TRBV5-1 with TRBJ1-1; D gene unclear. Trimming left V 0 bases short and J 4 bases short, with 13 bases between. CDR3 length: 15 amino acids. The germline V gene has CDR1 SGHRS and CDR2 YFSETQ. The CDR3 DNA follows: TGCGCCAGCAGCTTGGAGTGGGGTCAAGGCACTGAAGCTTTCTTT. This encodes CASSLEWGQGTEAFF.

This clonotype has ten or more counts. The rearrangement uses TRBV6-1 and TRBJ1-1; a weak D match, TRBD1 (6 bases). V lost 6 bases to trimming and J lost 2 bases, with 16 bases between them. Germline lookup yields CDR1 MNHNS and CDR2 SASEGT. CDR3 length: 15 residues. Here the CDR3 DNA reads TGTGCCAGCAGCCCTATTGACAGGATCAACACTGAAGCTTTCTTT. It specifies CASSPIDRINTEAFF.

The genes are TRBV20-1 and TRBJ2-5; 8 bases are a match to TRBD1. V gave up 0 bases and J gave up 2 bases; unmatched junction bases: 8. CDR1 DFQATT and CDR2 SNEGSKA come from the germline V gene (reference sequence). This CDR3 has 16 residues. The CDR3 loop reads CSAREPDGDRQETQYF. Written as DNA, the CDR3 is TGCAGTGCTAGAGAACCAGATGGGGACAGGCAAGAGACCCAGTACTTC.